Shown below are 25 T cell receptor beta chains from a single sample sequenced in a study of multiple sclerosis patients with progressive multifocal leukoencephalopathy. Regarding time point: time of PML onset. The method was immunoSEQ multiplex PCR; TCRdb's version includes in-frame clones alone and lacks a portion of them. This table has roughly 28,000 clones, 75% to 90% appearing once. Here the sequenced sample was PBMCs, taken from a patient treated with natalizumab. The source of these receptors is a woman aged 30 to 39 with progressive multifocal leukoencephalopathy.

This chain connects TRBV30 to TRBJ2-5; the D gene is possibly TRBD2 (7 bases). Looked up from germline, CDR1 is GTSNPN and CDR2 is SVGIG (reference sequence). Trimming pared 1 base from V and 6 bases from J, leaving 12 bases between. CDR3 length: 13 amino acids. The CDR3 DNA follows: TGTGCCTGGAGTGGGGGGGGCTTGAAGACCCAGTACTTC. Protein product: CAWSGGGLKTQYF.

The chain combines TRBV6-1 with TRBJ2-5, with TRBD2 matching 10 bases. This CDR3 has 15 amino acids. Germline V CDR1 and CDR2: MNHNS, SASEGT. V shed 4 bases, J shed 4 bases, and the junction held 6 bases outside the gene matches. Written as DNA, the CDR3 is TGTGCCAGCAGTGGGACTAGCGGAGCTGGAGAGACCCAGTACTTC. Protein: CASSGTSGAGETQYF.

V usage is TRBV21-1 and J usage is TRBJ2-6. TRBV21-1 is classified as a pseudogene. The CDR3 length is 17 residues. The CDR3 coding sequence is TGTGCCAGCAGAAAGGGTTACTTCCTCTCTGGGGCCAACGTCCTGACTTTC. Protein product: CASRKGYFLSGANVLTF.

This clone was detected a few times. The V call is TRBV5-1, the J call TRBJ2-2; TRBD2 might be the D (5 bases). Germline V gene data show CDR1 as SGHRS and CDR2 as YFSETQ. CDR3 size: 20 residues. V lost 4 bases and J lost 6, with 31 bases in between. The CDR3 loop is CASSALGVVRGNIASGELFF. The CDR3 coding sequence is TGCGCCAGCAGCGCCCTCGGGGTAGTGCGAGGAAATATAGCATCCGGGGAGCTGTTTTTT.

This sequence joins TRBV29-1 and TRBJ1-4; 7 nucleotides align to TRBD1. The CDR3 is 13 residues long. J gave up 6 bases and V 8 bases, and 9 bases lay outside the gene matches. Looked up from germline, CDR1 is SQVTM and CDR2 is ANQGSEA. In DNA, the CDR3 is TGCAGCCCTCGACAGGGTGTCTATGAAAAACTGTTTTTT. Translated: CSPRQGVYEKLFF.

This clone was seen only a few times. The J gene is TRBJ1-2, the V gene TRBV5-1; TRBD1 matches at 7 bases. V lost 5 bases, J lost 0 bases, and 7 bases stayed unmatched. This CDR3 is built from 15 residues. CDR1 is SGHRS and CDR2 is YFSETQ in the germline V gene. CDR3 coding DNA: TGCGCCAGCAGTCTGCAGGGGGTTGCTAACTATGGCTACACCTTC. Its translation is CASSLQGVANYGYTF.

The J gene is TRBJ1-1, the V gene TRBV5-1, with D possibly matching TRBD1 (5 bases). V gave up 0 bases and J gave up 2 bases, with 11 bases separating them. The CDR3 has 15 residues. Germline V gene lookup returns CDR1 SGHRS and CDR2 YFSETQ. The CDR3, as DNA: TGCGCCAGCAGCTTGGCCGAGACAGACAACACTGAAGCTTTCTTT. This gives the protein CASSLAETDNTEAFF. Together with reference TRBV5-1 and TRBJ1-1, the CDR3 gives the full variable domain: KAGVTQTPRYLIKTRGQQVTLSCSPISGHRSVSWYQQTPGQGLQFLFEYFSETQRNKGNFPGRFSGRQFSNSRSEMNVSTLELGDSALYLCASSLAETDNTEAFFGQGTRLTVV.

The genes are TRBV4-1 and TRBJ2-5; a possible D gene is TRBD2 (6 bases). The J call may be mistaken, given a closer DNA end match to TRBJ2-7. The CDR3 extends over 19 amino acids. The germline CDR1 and CDR2 sequences are MGHRA and YSYEKL. CDR3 region: CASSPQSPSTGTWLDEQYF. The CDR3 nucleotides are TGCGCCAGCAGCCCCCAGAGCCCATCAACCGGGACTTGGCTCGACGAGCAGTACTTC.

The chain recombines TRBV5-1 with TRBJ2-7, with TRBD1 as a possible D gene (6 bases). CDR3 length: 13 amino acids. V lost 4 bases, J lost 3 bases, and 11 bases lay in between. Germline CDR1 SGHRS, CDR2 YFSETQ. CDR3 region: CASSKDSYYEQYF. The CDR3, as DNA: TGCGCCAGCAGCAAGGACAGTTACTACGAGCAGTACTTC.

The chain recombines TRBV11-2 with TRBJ2-7; maybe TRBD2 (5 bases). This CDR3 is built from 13 residues. Germline V gives CDR1 SGHAT, CDR2 FQNNGV. Trimming took 5 bases from V and 4 from J, leaving 12 bases between them. CDR3 DNA sequence: TGTGCCAGCAGCCCTATACGGGGTTACGAGCAGTACTTC. Amino acid sequence: CASSPIRGYEQYF.

The chain joins TRBV7-8 to TRBJ2-4; 7 bases match TRBD1. Germline CDR1 and CDR2: SGHVS and FQNEAQ. The V segment lost 2 bases and the J segment 9 bases; nucleotides outside the gene matches: 7. This CDR3 has 14 amino acids. Here the CDR3 DNA reads TGTGCCAGCAGCTTACAGGGGGTGAATGGCATTCAGTACTTC. It specifies CASSLQGVNGIQYF.

CDR3 in amino acids: CASSLWRKGSTDTQYF. CDR3 sequence (DNA): TGTGCCAGCAGCCTATGGAGGAAGGGAAGCACAGATACGCAGTATTTT. The J gene is TRBJ2-3, the V gene TRBV21-1; TRBD2 reflects the table's D call only, with no check against the DNA. TRBV21-1 is tagged as a pseudogene. The CDR3 is 16 residues long.

This clone has a handful of counts. The chain employs TRBV7-8 and TRBJ2-1; 9 positions agree with TRBD2. The CDR3 is 16 residues long. V lost 5 bases, J lost 3 bases, and 8 bases stayed unmatched. CDR1 SGHVS and CDR2 FQNEAQ come from the germline V gene. CDR3 bases: TGTGCCAGCAGCCCCCGGGAAGCGGGAGGCTACAATGAGCAGTTCTTC. It translates to CASSPREAGGYNEQFF.

This clone is a singleton in its sample. The CDR3 sequence: CASEAGGLDTQYF. CDR3 sequence (DNA): TGTGCCAGCGAGGCAGGGGGCTTAGATACGCAGTATTTT. The chain couples TRBV7-2 to TRBJ2-3, with 8 bases that match TRBD1. V gave up 8 bases and J gave up 5 bases; unmatched junction bases: 6. Germline loops: CDR1 SGHTA, CDR2 FQGNSA. The CDR3 spans 13 residues.

This chain connects TRBV19 to TRBJ2-5; D is possibly TRBD2 (5 bases). Trimming left V 5 bases short and J 4 bases short, with 11 bases between. The CDR3 consists of 13 residues. Germline V gene sequence: CDR1 LNHDA, CDR2 SQIVND (reference sequence). CDR3 region: CASSATRGETQYF. In DNA form, the CDR3 reads TGTGCCAGTAGTGCCACTAGAGGAGAGACCCAGTACTTC.

V gene TRBV4-1 combines with J gene TRBJ1-2; D unclear. Germline V CDR1 and CDR2: MGHRA, YSYEKL. This CDR3 contains 15 residues. V was trimmed by 2 bases and J by 0 bases, leaving 10 bases between them. CDR3 residues: CASSQNGLTNYGYTF. The CDR3 DNA reads as TGCGCCAGCAGCCAAAATGGACTGACTAACTATGGCTACACCTTC.

V is TRBV18 and J is TRBJ2-3; no definite D call. The CDR3 has 15 residues. Deletions cut 3 bases from V and 2 bases from J, with 12 bases between. Per germline, CDR1 KGHSH and CDR2 LQKENI. CDR3 sequence (DNA): TGTGCCAGCTCACCGCGGCTACTCAACACAGATACGCAGTATTTT. This gives the protein CASSPRLLNTDTQYF.

In nucleotides, the CDR3 is TGTGCCAGCAGCGGCCTTTCTGGGGCCAACGTCCTGACTTTC. Translating gives CASSGLSGANVLTF. V is TRBV9 and J is TRBJ2-6; no clear D. V was cut by 3 bases and J by 1 base, with 5 bases left in between. The germline V gene encodes CDR1 SGDLS and CDR2 YYNGEE. There are 14 residues in the CDR3.

The chain joins TRBV9 to TRBJ2-1; 7 bases align to TRBD2. With V trimmed by 3 bases and J by 8 bases, 11 bases remained unmatched. Per the germline V gene, CDR1 is SGDLS and CDR2 is YYNGEE. This CDR3 has 15 residues. CDR3 bases: TGTGCCAGCAGCGCGGGGACTATAGGTTCCCATGAGCAGTTCTTC. Its translation is CASSAGTIGSHEQFF. Together with reference TRBV9 and TRBJ2-1, the CDR3 gives the full variable domain: DSGVTQTPKHLITATGQRVTLRCSPRSGDLSVYWYQQSLDQGLQFLIQYYNGEERAKGNILERFSAQQFPDLHSELNLSSLELGDSALYFCASSAGTIGSHEQFFGPGTRLTVL.

The V and J genes are TRBV6-5 and TRBJ2-1; tentative D call: TRBD1 (5 bases). Germline loops: CDR1 MNHEY, CDR2 SVGAGI. Trimming stripped 6 bases from V and 7 bases from J, with 13 bases between. CDR3 size: 13 residues. CDR3 in DNA: TGTGCCAGCAGGAAATACCAGGGTAATGAGCAGTTCTTC. Its translation is CASRKYQGNEQFF.

The J gene is TRBJ2-2, the V gene TRBV7-2; 13 positions match TRBD2. CDR1 is SGHTA, CDR2 FQGNSA, per germline. With V trimmed by 7 bases and J by 7 bases, 9 bases remained unmatched. The CDR3 consists of 16 residues. The CDR3 region is CASTRWTSGGVGELFF. CDR3 in DNA: TGTGCCAGCACCCGATGGACTAGCGGGGGTGTCGGGGAGCTGTTTTTT.

The gene calls are TRBV2 and TRBJ2-2, with 7 bases matching TRBD2. The V gene end was trimmed by 6 bases and the J gene end by 4 bases; junction bases not matched to a gene: 8. This CDR3 contains 15 residues. Germline V lookup: CDR1 SNHLY, CDR2 FYNNEI. This CDR3 reads CASRGSGFLTGELFF. CDR3 coding DNA: TGTGCCAGCAGGGGTAGCGGGTTCCTCACCGGGGAGCTGTTTTTT.

The chain links TRBV5-6 to TRBJ1-1; D remains ambiguous. Germline values: CDR1 SGHDT, CDR2 YYEEEE. The CDR3 totals 15 residues. The V end lost 4 bases, the J end lost 1 base, and 14 bases lay between the germline ends. In DNA, the CDR3 is TGTGCCAGCAGCCTAGCCTGGAAGGAGAACACTGAAGCTTTCTTT. Amino acids: CASSLAWKENTEAFF.

V is TRBV2 and J is TRBJ1-1; maybe TRBD1 (6 bases). The CDR3 consists of 15 residues. Deletions cut 6 bases from V and 0 bases from J, with 14 bases between. Looked up from germline, CDR1 is SNHLY and CDR2 is FYNNEI. The CDR3 loop is CASRSEGVMNTEAFF. CDR3 bases: TGTGCCAGCAGGTCAGAGGGGGTTATGAACACTGAAGCTTTCTTT.

V usage is TRBV6-5 and J usage is TRBJ1-2; a weak D match, TRBD1 (6 bases). The V gene lost 6 bases and the J gene lost 8 bases, with 19 bases spanning the gap. CDR1 is MNHEY, CDR2 SVGAGI, per germline. The CDR3 sequence is 14 residues long. CDR3 coding DNA: TGTGCCAGCAGGGGGGCCCCGGGACACCTGGGCTACACCTTC. This gives the protein CASRGAPGHLGYTF.